This T cell receptor (beta chain) was obtained from a study of cytomegalovirus exposure and HLA in healthy donors. On the study more broadly: Prior work identified some 120 million unique TCR beta sequences in 150 million to 200 million T cells.

Overall study findings and caveats: In a later analysis, TCR beta V- and J-gene trimming showed a link to a missense DCLRE1C variant. According to the study, about 180 TCR beta chains were cytomegalovirus-associated. Reported findings show TCR beta sequences accurately forecast HLA-A and HLA-B alleles in most subjects.

About this clone: Its antigen is unidentified.

The CDR3 has 15 amino acids. Germline V CDR1 and CDR2: SGHNT, YENEEA. The V and J ends lost 5 bases and 7 bases, in that order; junction bases with no gene match: 5. With 60 Vbeta and 13 Jbeta primers, the PCR was carried out. This table comes from immunoSEQ multiplex PCR, and its TCRdb copy is limited to in-frame clones, with some not included. Seen here are 140,000 or so clones, roughly 87% observed once, and the top ten hold 0.45% to 0.6%. Material: PBMCs. The TCR was taken from a woman between 35 and 50 years old in good health and CMV-seronegative. This sequence joins TRBV11-3 and TRBJ2-3, with TRBD2 matching over 14 bases. The CDR3 is CASSPGTSGSHTQYF. The CDR3 DNA follows: TGTGCCAGCAGCCCAGGGACTAGCGGGAGTCATACGCAGTATTTT.